Described below is a single T cell receptor (beta chain) sequence and its context. Clones were read by immunoSEQ multiplex PCR, and TCRdb kept only the in-frame ones, dropping some. The sample has roughly 330,000 clones, 70% to 90% seen once. These data belong to a study of blood T cell repertoires in COVID-19. The cohort comprised adults aged about 18 to 90 years residing in under 30 US areas. The recovered donors of Cohort 3 showed two negative PCRs, clearance, or symptom resolution. The CDR3 loop spans 13 amino acids. Per germline, CDR1 SGHTS and CDR2 YDEGEE. Trimming shortened V by 9 bases and J by 4 bases, and 16 bases separated the two germline ends.

This clonotype was sampled from a woman aged 25 to 45 who had recovered from COVID-19. V usage is TRBV5-8 and J usage is TRBJ1-1, with a possible D match to TRBD1 (5 bases). The sample was PBMCs or T cells enriched from blood (not recorded which). The CDR3 protein is CAIGGDYTTEAFF. CDR3 nucleotide sequence: TGTGCCATCGGCGGGGACTACACCACTGAAGCTTTCTTT.